This T cell receptor beta chain comes out of a study of blood T cells in healthy people across ages. The length of the CDR3 is 11 residues. Germline CDR1 is GTSNPN and CDR2 is SVGIG (reference sequence). V dropped 0 bases and J dropped 10 bases, with 6 bases sitting between them. Alongside a J-beta primer mix, a sample-barcoded 5' primer served in a second PCR lasting roughly 7 to 11 cycles. TCRdb fed the 5' RACE reads into MiXCR, producing one record per CDR3 protein. The sample includes more than 450,000 distinct CDR3 sequences, around a quarter of them seen just once. Only a few counts were recorded for this clonotype. These data were also reused for a study on T cells of mothers and their children.

The rearrangement links TRBV30 to TRBJ2-2, with a tentative D call TRBD1 (5 bases). This clonotype originated in a boy between 2 and 10 years old in good health. The source material was blood. The CDR3: CAWSVGAELFF. The DNA for the CDR3 is TGTGCCTGGAGTGTAGGGGCGGAGCTGTTTTTT.